This T cell receptor (beta chain) was profiled in a study of T-cell reconstitution after alpha-beta-depleted transplantation in children. General study results and limits: T-cell numbers and diversity one year post-transplant derived largely from freshly generated T cells. Some patients showed high day-60 TCRbeta diversity, which derived from surviving recipient T cells and thymic progenitors. Expanded graft clones numbering several hundred reportedly gave rise to alpha-beta T cells about two months after transplant.

Worth noting for this clonotype: Its antigen is as yet unknown.

V lost 1 base and J lost 6; bases outside the gene matches: 7. Germline-derived CDR1 and CDR2 are SGHVS and FNYEAQ. CDR3 length equals 15 residues. The authors prepared the TCRbeta library with unique molecular identifiers. TCRdb reanalysed the PCR reads using MiXCR and keeps one entry per CDR3 protein. Altogether 750,000 to 950,000 distinct CDR3 sequences are present, under 20% being singletons, with the ten largest covering under 6%. The specimen comprised PBMCs, mostly from graft donor cells, sampled 360 days after TCRalphabeta/CD19-depleted stem cell transplant. The receptor was derived from a male patient aged 10-17 years who had a stem cell transplant for acute lymphoblastic leukemia, so the T cells may come from the graft donor. The chain recombines TRBV7-6 with TRBJ2-7; TRBD1 aligns across 9 bases. CDR3 in DNA: TGTGCCAGCAGCTTAGTCTCGGGACAGGGTTCCGAGCAGTACTTC. It is translated as CASSLVSGQGSEQYF.